This T cell receptor (beta chain) originates from a study of cytomegalovirus exposure and HLA in healthy donors. Study details: Tens of millions of unique TCRs from HLA-typed donors were held in an early release of data.

Study results and caveats: In a later analysis, HLA-C alleles had the fewest associated TCRs, DRB1 alleles the most. In a later analysis, parvovirus B19, influenza, CMV and Epstein-Barr virus appeared linked to several top co-occurrence clusters. Data from an earlier analysis indicated that most TCR beta V segments were productive either about 87% or about 30% of the time.

The primer mix had 60 Vbeta and 13 Jbeta primers. Here immunoSEQ multiplex PCR was the method, and the copy in TCRdb shows in-frame clones only, minus some. The sample yields approximately 59,000 clones, about two thirds seen once. Notes on this clone: Its antigen remains unidentified.

CDR1 is MNHEY, CDR2 SMNVEV, per germline (reference sequence). There are 15 residues in the CDR3. This sequence originates from a man in his forties in good health and CMV-seropositive. The sample comprised PBMCs. J is TRBJ2-5 and V is TRBV27; TRBD2 aligns across 14 bases. The better agreement between TRBJ2-7 and the DNA end casts doubt on the J call. The CDR3 protein is CASSLRTSGGYEQYF. CDR3 DNA sequence: TGTGCCAGCAGTCTACGGACTAGCGGGGGGTACGAGCAGTACTTC.